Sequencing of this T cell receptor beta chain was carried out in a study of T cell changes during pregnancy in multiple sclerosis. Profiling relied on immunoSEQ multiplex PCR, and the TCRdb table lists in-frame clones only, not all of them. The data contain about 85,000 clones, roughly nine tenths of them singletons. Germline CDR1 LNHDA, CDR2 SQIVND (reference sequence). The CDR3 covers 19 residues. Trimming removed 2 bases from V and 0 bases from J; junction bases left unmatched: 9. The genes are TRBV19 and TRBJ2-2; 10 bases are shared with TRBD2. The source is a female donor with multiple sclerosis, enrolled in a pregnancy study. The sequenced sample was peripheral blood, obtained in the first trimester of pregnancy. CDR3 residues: CASSILGSGRYANTGELFF. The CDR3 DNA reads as TGTGCCAGTAGTATACTGGGTAGCGGGAGGTACGCGAACACCGGGGAGCTGTTTTTT. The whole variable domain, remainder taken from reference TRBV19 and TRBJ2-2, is DGGITQSPKYLFRKEGQNVTLSCEQNLNHDAMYWYRQDPGQGLRLIYYSQIVNDFQKGDIAEGYSVSREKKESFPLTVTSAQKNPTAFYLCASSILGSGRYANTGELFFGEGSRLTVL.